What follows are 26 T cell receptor beta chains derived from one specimen sequenced in a study of cytomegalovirus exposure and HLA in healthy donors. The PCR contained 60 Vbeta and 13 Jbeta primers. The data were produced by immunoSEQ multiplex PCR, yet TCRdb's version contains in-frame clones alone and is incomplete. The sample has 200,000 or so clones, approximately 78% seen once. Sequenced sample: PBMCs. The receptors here all came from a woman in her 40s in good health and CMV-seronegative.

The V call is TRBV9, the J call TRBJ2-7; 8 bases match TRBD1. The germline V gene has CDR1 SGDLS and CDR2 YYNGEE. The length of the CDR3 is 13 residues. V gave up 1 base and J gave up 3 bases; unmatched junction bases: 0. CDR3 residues: CASSVTGGYEQYF. The DNA of the CDR3 is TGTGCCAGCAGCGTAACAGGGGGCTACGAGCAGTACTTC.

This chain joins TRBV7-9 and TRBJ1-1; D gene unclear. V was trimmed by 1 base and J by 4 bases, leaving 10 bases between them. CDR3 length: 14 amino acids. In germline, CDR1 is SEHNR, CDR2 FQNEAQ (reference sequence). The CDR3 nucleotides read TGTGCCAGCAGCTTAGTGCCGAAGAGCACTGAAGCTTTCTTT. Amino acid sequence: CASSLVPKSTEAFF.

Comments on this clone: Other nucleotide sequences from this sample produce the same CDR3. This chain joins TRBV30 and TRBJ2-5; 7 bases are a match to TRBD2. This CDR3 comprises 14 residues. Germline-derived CDR1 and CDR2 are GTSNPN and SVGIG (reference sequence). Trimming cost V 0 bases and J 5 bases; bases outside gene matches: 6. The CDR3 DNA reads TGTGCCTGGAGTGTACTTCCCGGGGGGGAGACCCAGTACTTC. This codes for CAWSVLPGGETQYF.

The CDR3 region is CASSGQGYGYTF. In nucleotides, the CDR3 is TGTGCCAGCAGTGGACAGGGCTATGGCTACACCTTC. The chain combines TRBV25-1 with TRBJ1-2, with TRBD1 matching 7 bases. Germline CDR1 and CDR2: MGHDK and SYGVNS. The trim removed 4 bases at V and 4 bases at J, leaving 0 bases unmatched. This CDR3 region has 12 residues.

CDR3 protein: CASAPVMTNEKLFF. CDR3 DNA sequence: TGTGCCAGCGCGCCGGTAATGACTAATGAAAAACTGTTTTTT. The chain employs TRBV6-5 and TRBJ1-4; D remains unclear. The CDR3 has 14 amino acids. Deletions cut 8 bases from V and 2 bases from J, with 12 bases between. CDR1 is MNHEY, CDR2 SVGAGI, per germline.

The genes are TRBV5-1 and TRBJ1-4, with TRBD1 matching over 9 bases. The V gene's germline CDR1 is SGHRS and CDR2 YFSETQ. V shed 3 bases and J 6 bases; nucleotides not matched to a gene: 3. The CDR3 totals 14 residues. CDR3 sequence (DNA): TGCGCCAGCAGCTGGGGGGACAGGGATGAAAAACTGTTTTTT. It translates to CASSWGDRDEKLFF.

This chain uses TRBV2 with TRBJ2-1, with D tentatively TRBD2 (6 bases). The CDR3 totals 15 residues. CDR1 SNHLY and CDR2 FYNNEI come from the germline V gene. The germline V and J ends were trimmed by 10 bases and 0 bases, with 16 bases remaining between them. The DNA for the CDR3 is TGTGCCACCCCTTCCGGGACTCTCTCCTACAATGAGCAGTTCTTC. Its translation: CATPSGTLSYNEQFF.

The chain links TRBV27 to TRBJ2-7, with D unresolved. CDR1 and CDR2 (germline): MNHEY, SMNVEV (reference sequence). The CDR3 runs 13 residues. Trimming took 6 bases from V and 4 from J, leaving 13 bases between them. Here the CDR3 reads CASSSTPSYEQYF. The CDR3 coding sequence is TGTGCCAGCAGCTCTACGCCCTCGTACGAGCAGTACTTC.

The chain combines TRBV13 with TRBJ2-1; TRBD2 aligns across 8 bases. This CDR3 contains 15 residues. Trimming took 0 bases from V and 8 from J; bases not matched to a gene: 6. Germline CDR1 and CDR2: PRHDT and FYEKMQ (reference sequence). As DNA, the CDR3 is TGTGCCAGCAGCTTAGGGGGAGCGGGAGCGTATGAGCAGTTCTTC. As protein: CASSLGGAGAYEQFF.

This clone came up a few times. The chain uses TRBV6-1 and TRBJ1-2, with D unclear. The CDR3 loop spans 13 amino acids. V was trimmed by 3 bases and J by 8 bases, leaving 13 bases between them. Germline assignment: CDR1 MNHNS and CDR2 SASEGT. The CDR3 loop reads CASSDVQIFGYTF. Here the CDR3 DNA reads TGTGCCAGCAGTGATGTTCAGATTTTCGGCTACACCTTC.

The rearrangement joins TRBV30 to TRBJ2-2; 7 bases line up with TRBD2. Looked up from germline, CDR1 is GTSNPN and CDR2 is SVGIG (reference sequence). The CDR3 covers 13 residues. The CDR3: CAAAGVYTGELFF. CDR3 nucleotides: TGTGCTGCCGCGGGAGTCTACACCGGGGAGCTGTTTTTT.

This clone was seen just once. V is TRBV30 and J is TRBJ2-7; D unresolved. The ends were cut back, 3 bases at V and 0 bases at J, with 6 bases in the middle. The germline V gene has CDR1 GTSNPN and CDR2 SVGIG (reference sequence). The CDR3 totals 12 residues. Written as DNA, the CDR3 is TGTGCCTGGAGACAGAGCTCCTACGAGCAGTACTTC. Translating it yields CAWRQSSYEQYF.

The V and J genes are TRBV27 and TRBJ1-1; 11 bases match TRBD1. In germline, CDR1 is MNHEY, CDR2 SMNVEV (reference sequence). This CDR3 is built from 17 residues. V lost 5 bases, J lost 5 bases, and 13 bases stayed unmatched. Here the CDR3 reads CASSPRTGGLGETEAFF. In DNA, the CDR3 is TGTGCCAGCAGTCCCCGGACAGGGGGCTTGGGGGAGACTGAAGCTTTCTTT.

This clone occurred once. This chain links TRBV10-3 with TRBJ2-7, with 8 bases aligning to TRBD1. Germline V lookup: CDR1 ENHRY, CDR2 SYGVKD. J was trimmed by 5 bases and V by 4 bases; bases with no gene match: 10. The CDR3 totals 15 residues. The CDR3 DNA follows: TGTGCCATCAGTGGAGACAGGGGACCTCCCCACGAGCAGTACTTC. It yields the protein CAISGDRGPPHEQYF.

This clone was observed a single time. The chain couples TRBV7-3 to TRBJ2-4; tentative D call: TRBD2 (5 bases). CDR3 length equals 14 residues. V lost 4 bases, J lost 11 bases, and 18 bases lay in between. Germline assignment: CDR1 SGHTA and CDR2 FQGTGA. CDR3 nucleotides: TGTGCCAGCAGCTCTCCCCGGGAAAACTGGGTTCAGTACTTC. It specifies CASSSPRENWVQYF.

The chain employs TRBV5-1 and TRBJ1-2; weak D call: TRBD1 (6 bases). The V and J ends lost 0 bases and 8 bases respectively, with 14 bases between them. Germline V gives CDR1 SGHRS, CDR2 YFSETQ. This CDR3 has 14 amino acids. CDR3 region: CASSLGQAVGGYTF. The CDR3 nucleotides are TGCGCCAGCAGCTTGGGACAGGCGGTAGGGGGCTACACCTTC.

Of note for this clone: The sample holds other DNA sequences that translate to the same CDR3. This chain uses TRBV29-1 with TRBJ1-5, with D possibly matching TRBD1 (5 bases). This CDR3 is built from 12 residues. Germline V gene sequence: CDR1 SQVTM, CDR2 ANQGSEA. V lost 4 bases and J lost 5, with 9 bases in between. The CDR3 region is CSVGARDQPQHF. The CDR3 DNA reads as TGCAGCGTTGGGGCCAGGGATCAGCCCCAGCATTTT.

The V gene is TRBV11-2, the J gene TRBJ2-2, with D possibly matching TRBD2 (6 bases). This CDR3 has 15 amino acids. The germline V gene has CDR1 SGHAT and CDR2 FQNNGV. The V and J ends lost 5 bases and 1 base respectively, with 11 bases between them. The CDR3 region has the DNA TGTGCCAGCAGCCAGCGGGCTGGGAACACCGGGGAGCTGTTTTTT. It translates to CASSQRAGNTGELFF.

This chain joins TRBV30 and TRBJ2-5; 9 bases agree with TRBD2. The DNA end is a closer match to TRBJ2-7, so the J assignment may be wrong. Germline V gene lookup returns CDR1 GTSNPN and CDR2 SVGIG (reference sequence). This CDR3 spans 13 amino acids. The CDR3 loop is CAWAGGSPYEQYF. The CDR3 nucleotides read TGTGCCTGGGCGGGAGGGAGTCCCTACGAGCAGTACTTC.

This clone has only a few counts. The chain joins TRBV19 to TRBJ2-6; no definite D call. The CDR3 extends over 16 amino acids. Trimming cost V 7 bases and J 3 bases, with 16 bases left between them. The germline CDR1 and CDR2 sequences are LNHDA and SQIVND (reference sequence). DNA for the CDR3: TGTGCCAGTATCTCCGGTCGTTCCGGTGGGGCCAACGTCCTGACTTTC. Its translation: CASISGRSGGANVLTF.

The rearrangement links TRBV27 to TRBJ1-1; no reliable D call. Per the germline V gene, CDR1 is MNHEY and CDR2 is SMNVEV (reference sequence). The CDR3 contains 15 residues. V dropped 4 bases and J dropped 3 bases, with 15 bases sitting between them. In DNA form, the CDR3 reads TGTGCCAGCAGTTGGCGGCCAATCCCGGACACTGAAGCTTTCTTT. Translation: CASSWRPIPDTEAFF.

The table lists this clone with a count of one. This chain uses TRBV5-4 with TRBJ2-2; TRBD1 might be the D (5 bases). V dropped 5 bases and J dropped 6 bases, with 11 bases sitting between them. The CDR3 runs to 13 residues. Germline CDR1 reads SGHNT; CDR2 reads YYREEE (reference sequence). CDR3 protein: CASSYQGPGELFF. In DNA, the CDR3 is TGTGCCAGCAGTTATCAGGGCCCCGGGGAGCTGTTTTTT.

This clone was counted only a few times. The genes are TRBV4-1 and TRBJ2-5, with 8 bases identical to TRBD2. After removal of 3 bases from V and 4 bases from J, the junction contained 10 bases not matched to a gene. Germline V gene data show CDR1 as MGHRA and CDR2 as YSYEKL. This CDR3 has 16 residues. CDR3 coding DNA: TGCGCCAGCAGCCACGGGAGGGACCGGATTGGAGAGACCCAGTACTTC. This sequence encodes CASSHGRDRIGETQYF.

This sequence joins TRBV13 and TRBJ2-5; 9 bases agree with TRBD1. V gave up 5 bases and J gave up 5 bases; unmatched junction bases: 18. Germline V CDR1 and CDR2: PRHDT, FYEKMQ (reference sequence). This CDR3 is built from 18 residues. CDR3: CASSPPGFGGTGNETQYF. Written as DNA, the CDR3 is TGTGCCAGCAGCCCTCCCGGGTTTGGCGGGACAGGGAATGAGACCCAGTACTTC.

The chain has TRBV7-9 and TRBJ1-1; TRBD1 might be the D (6 bases). The CDR3 is made up of 13 amino acids. The ends were cut back, 7 bases at V and 10 bases at J, with 19 bases in the middle. Germline V lookup: CDR1 SEHNR, CDR2 FQNEAQ (reference sequence). The CDR3 protein is CASTQSGGAGAFF. CDR3 bases: TGTGCCAGCACCCAAAGTGGGGGCGCGGGAGCTTTCTTT.

V is TRBV6-6 and J is TRBJ2-7; D possibly corresponds to TRBD1 (6 bases). Germline lookup yields CDR1 MNHNY and CDR2 SVGAGI (reference sequence). The CDR3 has 12 amino acids. V lost 10 bases, J lost 3 bases, and 13 bases lay in between. The chain's CDR3 is CATGQGNYEQYF. The CDR3 DNA reads as TGTGCCACCGGCCAGGGGAACTACGAGCAGTACTTC.